This is a list of T cell receptor beta chains from one sample in a study of early T cells in non-severe SARS-CoV-2 infection. TCRdb processed the 5' RACE reads anew with MiXCR; each CDR3 protein has one entry. Among about 80,000 distinct CDR3 sequences listed, 16% were seen once. Sequencing was performed on whole blood. Receptors originate from an adult who was a healthcare worker with PCR-confirmed SARS-CoV-2 infection or an uninfected control (not recorded which). Both conserved end residues are part of each CDR3. Fields, in order: D gene, clone size, J gene, V gene, CDR3 protein. D genes are given only for firm matches. The listing skips clone size in some rows; elsewhere it reads once, few, many or a size class.

d_call: TRBD2
clone_size: .
j_call: TRBJ2-7
v_call: TRBV27
cdr3_aa: CASSSPTSGHYEQYF

d_call: TRBD2
clone_size: many
j_call: TRBJ2-1
v_call: TRBV29-1
cdr3_aa: CSFATSVAGVEQFF

d_call: TRBD1
clone_size: few
j_call: TRBJ2-3
v_call: TRBV10-3
cdr3_aa: CAISLGQGNTDTQYF

d_call: .
clone_size: .
j_call: TRBJ2-2
v_call: TRBV7-9
cdr3_aa: CASSLLGFGPNTGELFF

d_call: TRBD2
clone_size: .
j_call: TRBJ2-2
v_call: TRBV10-1
cdr3_aa: CASSELAGGAGELFF

d_call: .
clone_size: .
j_call: TRBJ2-7
v_call: TRBV29-1
cdr3_aa: CSAVGVSSEQYF

d_call: .
clone_size: few
j_call: TRBJ2-1
v_call: TRBV3-1
cdr3_aa: CASSSLTHSSYNEQFF

d_call: .
clone_size: .
j_call: TRBJ1-4
v_call: TRBV6-1
cdr3_aa: CASSEGSLNSEKLFF

d_call: .
clone_size: many
j_call: TRBJ1-2
v_call: TRBV4-1
cdr3_aa: CASSRGQGYGYTF

d_call: TRBD2
clone_size: few
j_call: TRBJ2-1
v_call: TRBV12-3/TRBV12-4
cdr3_aa: CASSPRLAGSHEQFF

d_call: .
clone_size: .
j_call: TRBJ2-7
v_call: TRBV6-5
cdr3_aa: CATQRQKSYEQYF

d_call: .
clone_size: few
j_call: TRBJ2-7
v_call: TRBV5-1
cdr3_aa: CASSLEPYEQYF

d_call: .
clone_size: few
j_call: TRBJ1-2
v_call: TRBV2
cdr3_aa: CASSTTGNYGYTF

d_call: TRBD2
clone_size: .
j_call: TRBJ2-7
v_call: TRBV7-9
cdr3_aa: CASSIRTSGGSYEQYF

d_call: TRBD1
clone_size: .
j_call: TRBJ1-2
v_call: TRBV20-1
cdr3_aa: CSAIDPRQPPDRVELDYGYTF

d_call: .
clone_size: few
j_call: TRBJ1-5
v_call: TRBV30
cdr3_aa: CAWSKGHNQPQHF

d_call: .
clone_size: .
j_call: TRBJ2-5
v_call: TRBV11-2
cdr3_aa: CASSFVAQEGTQYF

d_call: .
clone_size: many
j_call: TRBJ2-7
v_call: TRBV11-2
cdr3_aa: CASSFLGSYYEQYF

d_call: TRBD2
clone_size: .
j_call: TRBJ2-1
v_call: TRBV10-2
cdr3_aa: CASTPSGLRDEQFF

d_call: TRBD2
clone_size: .
j_call: TRBJ2-3
v_call: TRBV28
cdr3_aa: CASSSGGDTQYF

d_call: .
clone_size: .
j_call: TRBJ2-1
v_call: TRBV2
cdr3_aa: CASSVLSEQFF

d_call: TRBD1
clone_size: .
j_call: TRBJ2-7
v_call: TRBV2
cdr3_aa: CASSRQGRYEQYF

d_call: TRBD1
clone_size: .
j_call: TRBJ2-7
v_call: TRBV11-2
cdr3_aa: CASSRPGTGQYEQYF

d_call: .
clone_size: .
j_call: TRBJ2-7
v_call: TRBV28
cdr3_aa: CASSPPDMVNHEQYF

d_call: .
clone_size: .
j_call: TRBJ2-2
v_call: TRBV7-9
cdr3_aa: CASSTRDGANTGELFF

d_call: .
clone_size: .
j_call: TRBJ2-5
v_call: TRBV13
cdr3_aa: CASSLSRGRETQYF

d_call: .
clone_size: .
j_call: TRBJ2-3
v_call: TRBV6-2/TRBV6-3
cdr3_aa: CASRLSGTTDTQYF

d_call: .
clone_size: .
j_call: TRBJ2-1
v_call: TRBV6-1
cdr3_aa: CASSPGLTNNEQFF

d_call: TRBD2
clone_size: few
j_call: TRBJ2-5
v_call: TRBV27
cdr3_aa: CASSLSGLARETQYF

d_call: .
clone_size: few
j_call: TRBJ1-5
v_call: TRBV18
cdr3_aa: CASSPLRGESNQPQHF

d_call: .
clone_size: few
j_call: TRBJ2-2
v_call: TRBV14
cdr3_aa: CASSQVGGLNTGELFF

d_call: .
clone_size: few
j_call: TRBJ1-1
v_call: TRBV4-1
cdr3_aa: CASSQEELGTEAFF

d_call: .
clone_size: .
j_call: TRBJ2-2
v_call: TRBV3-1
cdr3_aa: CASSRSPGVPNTGELFF

d_call: TRBD1
clone_size: .
j_call: TRBJ1-4
v_call: TRBV14
cdr3_aa: CASSPRTGAVSVNEKLFF

d_call: .
clone_size: many
j_call: TRBJ1-2
v_call: TRBV4-1
cdr3_aa: CASSKLLNYGYTF

d_call: .
clone_size: many
j_call: TRBJ2-7
v_call: TRBV20-1
cdr3_aa: CSANREGWNEQYF

d_call: .
clone_size: many
j_call: TRBJ1-6
v_call: TRBV10-3
cdr3_aa: CAISEDSNNSPLHF

d_call: TRBD1
clone_size: .
j_call: TRBJ1-1
v_call: TRBV20-1
cdr3_aa: CSCTGEGATEAFF

d_call: .
clone_size: .
j_call: TRBJ2-1
v_call: TRBV10-3
cdr3_aa: CAIRQGLGNEQFF

d_call: .
clone_size: .
j_call: TRBJ1-5
v_call: TRBV30
cdr3_aa: CAWSAGGNQPQHF

d_call: .
clone_size: .
j_call: TRBJ1-2
v_call: TRBV7-9
cdr3_aa: CASSSANGYTF

d_call: .
clone_size: .
j_call: TRBJ1-5
v_call: TRBV28
cdr3_aa: CASNQPQHF

d_call: .
clone_size: .
j_call: TRBJ2-6
v_call: TRBV10-3
cdr3_aa: CATRQAANVLTF

d_call: .
clone_size: many
j_call: TRBJ2-5
v_call: TRBV30
cdr3_aa: CAWSLTPQETQYF

d_call: TRBD1
clone_size: .
j_call: TRBJ1-6
v_call: TRBV6-2/TRBV6-3
cdr3_aa: CASRPSGTGNSPLHF

d_call: .
clone_size: .
j_call: TRBJ2-7
v_call: TRBV2
cdr3_aa: CASSGGLFSLSYEQYF

d_call: TRBD1
clone_size: many
j_call: TRBJ2-7
v_call: TRBV18
cdr3_aa: CASSPPPGGQGSYEQYF

d_call: .
clone_size: .
j_call: TRBJ1-5
v_call: TRBV20-1
cdr3_aa: CSARDQVAGQPQHF

d_call: TRBD1
clone_size: .
j_call: TRBJ1-3
v_call: TRBV29-1
cdr3_aa: CSVGNRGGNTIYF

d_call: TRBD1
clone_size: .
j_call: TRBJ2-6
v_call: TRBV28
cdr3_aa: CASQGQGPSSGANVLTF

d_call: TRBD2
clone_size: .
j_call: TRBJ2-1
v_call: TRBV29-1
cdr3_aa: CSVAGTGTSDEQFF

d_call: .
clone_size: .
j_call: TRBJ2-5
v_call: TRBV27
cdr3_aa: CASSPYIGTDQETQYF

d_call: .
clone_size: .
j_call: TRBJ1-1
v_call: TRBV7-3
cdr3_aa: CASSKTRLNTEAFF

d_call: .
clone_size: .
j_call: TRBJ1-1
v_call: TRBV4-1
cdr3_aa: CASSLPPAANTEAFF

d_call: TRBD2
clone_size: many
j_call: TRBJ2-7
v_call: TRBV7-9
cdr3_aa: CASRRLAGGPYEQYF

d_call: .
clone_size: .
j_call: TRBJ2-1
v_call: TRBV6-5
cdr3_aa: CASRSALLSREHHNEQFF

d_call: .
clone_size: few
j_call: TRBJ1-1
v_call: TRBV29-1
cdr3_aa: CSVGLLTANTEAFF

d_call: TRBD1
clone_size: .
j_call: TRBJ2-7
v_call: TRBV7-6
cdr3_aa: CASSDYITQGQGDPQQYF

d_call: .
clone_size: .
j_call: TRBJ2-5
v_call: TRBV18
cdr3_aa: CASSPQGGEETQYF